The 17 T cell receptor beta chains presented below share a single source sample, sequenced in a study of blood T cell repertoires in COVID-19 (dated by TCRdb to between 2020 and 2021). The receptor library was made with the immunoSEQ multiplex PCR assay. Here the immuneACCESS table is served through TCRdb, limited to in-frame sequences with V and J called. Missing clones are a known gap in these copies; in checked studies unresolved V genes cover under half, and the rest lacks a known reason. Recorded for this sample are 150,000 or so clones; about four fifths of them occurred a single time. About 2.9% of the sample goes to the ten largest clones. Material for sequencing was peripheral blood. All receptors derive from a woman of 80 years or more with acute or convalescent COVID-19.

The chain joins TRBV27 to TRBJ2-3, with a weak D call TRBD2 (5 bases). V lost 6 bases and J lost 4, with 14 bases in between. Germline V gene data show CDR1 as MNHEY and CDR2 as SMNVEV (reference sequence). The CDR3 has 14 residues. The CDR3 region has the DNA TGTGCCAGCAGCCCCACGGGATGGCCAGATACGCAGTATTTT. Its translation is CASSPTGWPDTQYF.

This clone has just one count. CDR3 amino acids: CASSHLAGLGEAFF. The CDR3 DNA reads as TGTGCCAGCAGCCACCTCGCGGGGCTAGGTGAAGCTTTCTTT. The rearrangement links TRBV3-1 (or the pseudogene TRBV3-2) to TRBJ1-1, with TRBD1 as a possible D gene (5 bases). The V gene's germline CDR1 is LGHDT and CDR2 YNNKEL (reference sequence). This CDR3 contains 14 residues. V lost 3 bases and J lost 7, with 15 bases in between.

This chain links TRBV10-3 with TRBJ2-1; no clear D. Trimming removed 6 bases from V and 5 bases from J, with 14 bases in between. The CDR3 is 14 amino acids. CDR1 is ENHRY, CDR2 SYGVKD, per germline. In DNA, the CDR3 is TGTGCCATCAGGGCCTTTGAATTCCACAATGAGCAGTTCTTC. Protein: CAIRAFEFHNEQFF.

The rearrangement links TRBV6-5 to TRBJ1-1; D possibly corresponds to TRBD1 (5 bases). There are 13 residues in the CDR3. Germline V gene data show CDR1 as MNHEY and CDR2 as SVGAGI. The V end was cut by 5 bases, the J end by 3 bases, with 10 bases between. CDR3: CASSIQGYTEAFF. CDR3 nucleotide sequence: TGTGCCAGCAGTATTCAGGGCTACACTGAAGCTTTCTTT.

This clone has a single count. The chain is built from TRBV15 and TRBJ2-5; D is ambiguous. The CDR3 runs to 13 residues. Per germline, CDR1 LNHNV and CDR2 YYDKDF (reference sequence). V lost 11 bases, J lost 6 bases, and 19 bases lay in between. CDR3 nucleotides: TGTGCCGTGCAGGTTCCAAGAACCCAGACCCAGTACTTC. Amino acid sequence: CAVQVPRTQTQYF.

The rearrangement links TRBV12-3 or TRBV12-4 to TRBJ2-2, with 10 bases fitting TRBD1. J lost 11 bases, V lost 3 bases, and 3 bases had no gene match. CDR3 size: 13 residues. CDR3 loop: CASSLGTGEELFF. The CDR3 nucleotides are TGTGCCAGCAGTTTGGGGACAGGGGAAGAGCTGTTTTTT.

The chain recombines TRBV5-4 with TRBJ2-7; 9 bases agree with TRBD2. The CDR3 is 15 residues long. Germline-derived CDR1 and CDR2 are SGHNT and YYREEE (reference sequence). J was trimmed by 3 bases and V by 4 bases; bases with no gene match: 8. As DNA, the CDR3 is TGTGCCAGCAGCCCGAGCGGGGGGCTGAACTACGAGCAGTACTTC. It codes for CASSPSGGLNYEQYF.

J is TRBJ2-7 and V is TRBV19; 8 bases line up with TRBD1. V lost 3 bases and J lost 9; bases outside the gene matches: 7. The CDR3 contains 13 residues. In germline, CDR1 is LNHDA, CDR2 SQIVND (reference sequence). The CDR3 nucleotides are TGTGCCAGTAGTATCGGACAGGGCGGAATGCAGTACTTC. It is translated as CASSIGQGGMQYF.

The genes are TRBV10-3 and TRBJ1-1; D is perhaps TRBD1 (5 bases). Germline CDR1 is ENHRY and CDR2 is SYGVKD. The V gene lost 5 bases and the J gene lost 4 bases, with 14 bases spanning the gap. This CDR3 has 14 residues. The CDR3 protein is CAISTQETTTEAFF. CDR3 DNA sequence: TGTGCCATCAGTACACAGGAAACGACCACTGAAGCTTTCTTT.

In its sample, this clone was seen a few times. The chain is built from TRBV28 and TRBJ2-1, with 10 bases fitting TRBD1. CDR1 and CDR2 from the germline V gene are MDHEN and SYDVKM. Trimming took 2 bases from V and 6 from J; bases not matched to a gene: 4. This CDR3 region has 15 residues. CDR3 DNA sequence: TGTGCCAGCAGTTTAGAGACAGGGGGCCGCAATGAGCAGTTCTTC. Translating gives CASSLETGGRNEQFF. The full variable domain, completed using reference TRBV28 and TRBJ2-1, is DVKVTQSSRYLVKRTGEKVFLECVQDMDHENMFWYRQDPGLGLRLIYFSYDVKMKEKGDIPEGYSVSREKKERFSLILESASTNQTSMYLCASSLETGGRNEQFFGPGTRLTVL.

This chain links TRBV6-6 with TRBJ1-5; 7 positions match TRBD1. V dropped 6 bases and J dropped 3; count of bases not matched to a gene: 11. CDR3 length: 16 amino acids. Germline assignment: CDR1 MNHNY and CDR2 SVGAGI (reference sequence). The CDR3 DNA reads as TGTGCCAGCAGACGCTCCGGGACAGAAGACAATCAGCCCCAGCATTTT. Its translation: CASRRSGTEDNQPQHF.

Only a few counts were recorded for this clone. The gene calls are TRBV11-3 and TRBJ1-1; 8 bases line up with TRBD1. After removal of 5 bases from V and 5 bases from J, the junction contained 7 bases not matched to a gene. The CDR3 is 14 amino acids. Per the germline V gene, CDR1 is SGHNT and CDR2 is YENEEA. The CDR3 DNA reads as TGTGCCAGCAGCCAGGGGGCGCCGGGAACTGAAGCTTTCTTT. Translation: CASSQGAPGTEAFF.

This chain uses TRBV27 with TRBJ2-7; 10 nucleotides agree with TRBD1. The CDR3 totals 15 residues. The V and J ends lost 11 bases and 6 bases, in that order; junction bases with no gene match: 16. Germline V lookup: CDR1 MNHEY, CDR2 SMNVEV (reference sequence). CDR3 DNA: TGTGCCGCCAGGAGGGACAGGGGAGTTGGAGCCGAGCAGTACTTC. It codes for CAARRDRGVGAEQYF.

This chain joins TRBV6-5 and TRBJ1-2, with TRBD1 matching 9 bases. Trimming removed 5 bases from V and 2 bases from J; junction bases left unmatched: 3. The CDR3 is 14 amino acids. Germline CDR1 is MNHEY and CDR2 is SVGAGI. CDR3 in DNA: TGTGCCAGCAGTACCGGGACAGGGAACTATGGCTACACCTTC. Its protein is CASSTGTGNYGYTF.

The chain has TRBV10-3 and TRBJ2-5; 10 nucleotides align to TRBD2. The CDR3 has 15 residues. Losses at the gene ends were 5 bases for V and 5 bases for J; bases not matched to a gene: 8. Germline V gene data show CDR1 as ENHRY and CDR2 as SYGVKD. The CDR3: CAISRGSGGIETQYF. The DNA of the CDR3 is TGTGCCATCAGTCGGGGTAGCGGGGGGATTGAGACCCAGTACTTC.

This clone was picked up a small number of times. The CDR3 region has the DNA TGTGCCAGCAGCTGGTTTGGGGCTGGGGCCGGGGAGCTGTTTTTT. Its translation: CASSWFGAGAGELFF. The gene calls are TRBV5-6 and TRBJ2-2; D possibly corresponds to TRBD1 (5 bases). This CDR3 has 15 amino acids. The ends were cut back, 3 bases at V and 6 bases at J, with 15 bases in the middle. Germline lookup yields CDR1 SGHDT and CDR2 YYEEEE.

J is TRBJ1-3 and V is TRBV6-5, with 8 positions matching TRBD1. This CDR3 has 14 amino acids. Germline values: CDR1 MNHEY, CDR2 SVGAGI. V trimming: 7 bases; J trimming: 4 bases; junction bases outside the gene matches: 6. The CDR3 region is CASNNRGKGNTIYF. The CDR3 nucleotides read TGTGCCAGCAATAACAGGGGGAAAGGAAACACCATATATTTT.